Below, 27 T cell receptor beta chains from the same sample are listed, as sequenced in a study of cytomegalovirus exposure and HLA in healthy donors. Produced via immunoSEQ multiplex PCR; TCRdb's table is partial and in-frame only. The top ten hold 1% to 1.5% of the sample, which has over 50,000 clones, less than 96% seen once. Input material: PBMCs. The receptors were sampled from a young woman in good health and CMV-seronegative.

V gene TRBV6-6 combines with J gene TRBJ2-7, with 7 bases that match TRBD2. The CDR3 sequence is 11 residues long. V lost 9 bases and J lost 2; bases outside the gene matches: 1. The germline CDR1 and CDR2 sequences are MNHNY and SVGAGI (reference sequence). CDR3 sequence: CASGRAYEQYF. The CDR3 DNA follows: TGTGCCAGTGGGAGGGCCTACGAGCAGTACTTC.

V usage is TRBV5-1 and J usage is TRBJ2-7, with 7 bases lining up with TRBD1. Per the germline V gene, CDR1 is SGHRS and CDR2 is YFSETQ. V gave up 5 bases and J gave up 8 bases; unmatched junction bases: 13. CDR3 size: 14 residues. CDR3 protein: CASRPPGQPFQQYF. The CDR3 DNA is TGCGCCAGCAGACCCCCGGGACAGCCCTTTCAGCAGTACTTC.

The chain joins TRBV14 to TRBJ1-5, with D maybe TRBD1 (5 bases). This CDR3 has 14 amino acids. CDR1 is SGHDN and CDR2 is FVKESK in the germline V gene. Between the trimmed V and J ends, which lost 1 base and 4 bases, there was a span of 8 bases. The CDR3 DNA reads as TGTGCCAGCAGCCAAGGGGGGGGGAATCAGCCCCAGCATTTT. It is translated as CASSQGGGNQPQHF.

This clone has just one count. The V and J genes are TRBV27 and TRBJ1-4, with 11 bases lining up with TRBD1. V dropped 6 bases and J dropped 7; count of bases not matched to a gene: 1. This CDR3 is 13 amino acids long. The germline V gene has CDR1 MNHEY and CDR2 SMNVEV (reference sequence). The CDR3 DNA sequence: TGTGCCAGCAGGGGACAGGGGGGTGAAAAACTGTTTTTT. Translating it yields CASRGQGGEKLFF.

The chain links TRBV7-9 to TRBJ1-1; 10 bases agree with TRBD1. The CDR3 runs 14 residues. The germline V gene encodes CDR1 SEHNR and CDR2 FQNEAQ (reference sequence). Trimming took 3 bases from V and 10 from J; bases not matched to a gene: 8. This CDR3 reads CASSLAGTGEGAFF. CDR3 DNA: TGTGCCAGCAGCTTGGCCGGGACAGGGGAAGGAGCTTTCTTT.

This sequence joins TRBV6-1 and TRBJ2-7, with a possible D match to TRBD1 (7 bases). The CDR3 is made up of 15 amino acids. Trimming took off 4 bases at V and 2 bases at J, with 15 bases between the two ends. The germline V gene has CDR1 MNHNS and CDR2 SASEGT. Here the CDR3 reads CASSGGAGGTYEQYF. The DNA for the CDR3 is TGTGCCAGCAGTGGGGGGGCAGGGGGGACCTACGAGCAGTACTTC.

The chain carries TRBV11-3 and TRBJ2-3; 16 nucleotides align to TRBD2. Germline values: CDR1 SGHNT, CDR2 YENEEA. This CDR3 has 19 residues. V trimming: 1 base; J trimming: 4 bases; junction bases outside the gene matches: 8. The DNA of the CDR3 is TGTGCCAGCAGCTTAGGGGGGGGGACTAGCGGGAGGGGCGCAGATACGCAGTATTTT. It specifies CASSLGGGTSGRGADTQYF.

This chain uses TRBV5-1 with TRBJ1-2; TRBD1 matches 8 bases. From germline, CDR1 is SGHRS and CDR2 YFSETQ. The CDR3 has 13 amino acids. Trimming at V came to 4 bases and at J to 6 bases, leaving 5 bases not matched to a gene. The CDR3: CASSIQGVDGYTF. In nucleotides, the CDR3 is TGCGCCAGCAGCATACAGGGGGTGGATGGCTACACCTTC.

The rearrangement joins TRBV18 to TRBJ2-6; 8 bases are a match to TRBD2. The CDR3 has 16 amino acids. Unmatched junction bases numbered 2, after V lost 2 bases and J lost 2 bases. The germline gives CDR1 KGHSH, CDR2 LQKENI. CDR3: CASSPMRGAGANVLTF. The CDR3 DNA is TGTGCCAGCTCACCAATGCGGGGGGCTGGGGCCAACGTCCTGACTTTC.

The rearrangement uses TRBV10-3 and TRBJ2-5, with a weak D call TRBD2 (6 bases). This CDR3 contains 15 residues. Trimming pared 6 bases from V and 10 bases from J, leaving 24 bases between. Germline V gene lookup returns CDR1 ENHRY and CDR2 SYGVKD. The CDR3 protein is CAISPTGPLPGDQYF. The CDR3 DNA sequence: TGTGCCATCAGCCCCACGGGCCCCCTACCGGGGGACCAGTACTTC.

The CDR3 loop is CAISGDYPGVETQYF. CDR3 nucleotide sequence: TGTGCCATCAGTGGGGACTACCCGGGGGTGGAGACCCAGTACTTC. The V gene is TRBV10-3, the J gene TRBJ2-5, with TRBD2 matching over 7 bases. Germline V gives CDR1 ENHRY, CDR2 SYGVKD. This CDR3 has 15 residues. V shed 4 bases, J shed 5 bases, and the junction held 10 bases outside the gene matches.

The chain employs TRBV10-1 and TRBJ2-3, with TRBD2 identical over 10 bases. The V gene's germline CDR1 is WNHNN and CDR2 SYGVQD (reference sequence). The trim removed 6 bases at V and 3 bases at J, leaving 15 bases unmatched. The CDR3 loop spans 18 amino acids. This CDR3 reads CASSPWGLAGDLTDTQYF. The DNA of the CDR3 is TGCGCCAGCAGCCCCTGGGGCCTAGCGGGGGACCTAACAGATACGCAGTATTTT.

The V gene is TRBV28, the J gene TRBJ1-5; D may be TRBD1 (6 bases). V shed 5 bases and J shed 7 bases, with 12 bases lying between them. This CDR3 is 13 amino acids long. Germline assignment: CDR1 MDHEN and CDR2 SYDVKM. The CDR3: CASSQGGSQPQHF. The CDR3 DNA reads TGTGCCAGCAGTCAAGGGGGAAGCCAGCCCCAGCATTTT.

This clone was seen once. The rearrangement joins TRBV5-4 to TRBJ2-7; 7 bases match TRBD2. J was trimmed by 6 bases and V by 0 bases; bases with no gene match: 3. In germline, CDR1 is SGHNT, CDR2 YYREEE (reference sequence). This CDR3 is 13 amino acids long. The CDR3 coding sequence is TGTGCCAGCAGCTTGGGTGGGAGGGGCGAGCAGTACTTC. Amino acid sequence: CASSLGGRGEQYF.

V usage is TRBV27 and J usage is TRBJ2-7, with 13 bases aligning to TRBD2. The CDR3 is made up of 17 amino acids. CDR1 MNHEY and CDR2 SMNVEV come from the germline V gene (reference sequence). V lost 6 bases, J lost 3 bases, and 11 bases stayed unmatched. In DNA, the CDR3 is TGTGCCAGCAGACGGGGACTAGCGGGAAATGCTGTCTACGAGCAGTACTTC. It specifies CASRRGLAGNAVYEQYF.

This chain uses TRBV28 with TRBJ1-5; no reliable D call. V shed 7 bases and J shed 0 bases, with 10 bases lying between them. This CDR3 is 14 amino acids long. Germline V gives CDR1 MDHEN, CDR2 SYDVKM. CDR3 DNA: TGTGCCAGCACCAAAGGACTTAGCAATCAGCCCCAGCATTTT. This codes for CASTKGLSNQPQHF.

The chain has TRBV5-1 and TRBJ2-5; D gene ambiguous. The CDR3 has 15 residues. V was pared by 4 bases and J by 1 base, with 14 bases between. Germline V gene data show CDR1 as SGHRS and CDR2 as YFSETQ. The CDR3 spells CASSPPAATQETQYF. The CDR3 DNA reads TGCGCCAGCAGCCCCCCGGCGGCGACCCAAGAGACCCAGTACTTC. Variable domain in full (rest from reference TRBV5-1 and TRBJ2-5): KAGVTQTPRYLIKTRGQQVTLSCSPISGHRSVSWYQQTPGQGLQFLFEYFSETQRNKGNFPGRFSGRQFSNSRSEMNVSTLELGDSALYLCASSPPAATQETQYFGPGTRLLVL.

The rearrangement links TRBV7-9 to TRBJ1-1, with 8 bases that match TRBD1. Germline loops: CDR1 SEHNR, CDR2 FQNEAQ (reference sequence). CDR3 length: 16 residues. V was pared by 5 bases and J by 10 bases, with 18 bases of the junction left unmatched. DNA of the CDR3: TGTGCCAGCAGCCCCCGGGACAGGCGCATCCATGGAGGAGCTTTCTTT. Its protein is CASSPRDRRIHGGAFF.

The gene calls are TRBV27 and TRBJ1-2, with 7 positions matching TRBD1. The CDR3 sequence is 13 residues long. V shed 10 bases and J 8 bases; nucleotides not matched to a gene: 13. CDR1 is MNHEY and CDR2 is SMNVEV in the germline V gene (reference sequence). The CDR3 sequence is CATWPAGGKGYTF. The CDR3 DNA is TGTGCCACATGGCCGGCAGGGGGAAAGGGCTACACCTTC.

This rearrangement joins TRBV4-1 to TRBJ1-5; 12 nucleotides line up with TRBD1. This CDR3 has 16 residues. Germline-derived CDR1 and CDR2 are MGHRA and YSYEKL. Trimming at V came to 2 bases and at J to 8 bases, leaving 7 bases not matched to a gene. The CDR3 sequence: CASSQLGTGGSEPQHF. CDR3 nucleotides: TGCGCCAGCAGCCAACTAGGGACAGGGGGCTCTGAGCCCCAGCATTTT.

The V and J genes are TRBV28 and TRBJ1-5; D uncertain. From germline, CDR1 is MDHEN and CDR2 SYDVKM. Trimming cost V 2 bases and J 9 bases, with 14 bases left between them. This CDR3 has 14 residues. The CDR3 bases are TGTGCCAGCAGTTTAGGTACCTCGGGTCGGCCCCAGCATTTT. Amino acids: CASSLGTSGRPQHF.

The chain has TRBV7-6 and TRBJ2-3, with a possible D match to TRBD2 (6 bases). Germline-derived CDR1 and CDR2 are SGHVS and FNYEAQ. CDR3 length: 18 residues. In DNA form, the CDR3 reads TGTGGCAACAAAGAGTGGGTAGCGGAGAGACCTAGCACAGATACGCAGTATTTT. Its protein product is CGNKEWVAERPSTDTQYF.

This clone was recorded once. The chain employs TRBV9 and TRBJ1-1, with a weak D call TRBD1 (6 bases). The CDR3 extends over 15 amino acids. Germline CDR1 SGDLS, CDR2 YYNGEE. V lost 1 base and J 1 base, leaving 11 bases between the germline ends. In DNA, the CDR3 is TGTGCCAGCAGCGTAAAGGGGGACAAGAACACTGAAGCTTTCTTT. Amino acids: CASSVKGDKNTEAFF.

This sequence joins TRBV7-2 and TRBJ1-2; D perhaps matches TRBD1 (5 bases). This CDR3 contains 14 residues. Trimming shortened V by 5 bases and J by 1 base, and 11 bases separated the two germline ends. The V gene's germline CDR1 is SGHTA and CDR2 FQGNSA. The CDR3 region is CASSPWGVNYGYTF. The CDR3 DNA is TGTGCCAGCAGCCCCTGGGGGGTTAACTATGGCTACACCTTC.

J is TRBJ2-3 and V is TRBV11-3, with 7 bases that match TRBD1. This CDR3 is 14 amino acids long. In germline, CDR1 is SGHNT, CDR2 YENEEA. V was pared by 5 bases and J by 6 bases, with 8 bases of the junction left unmatched. In DNA form, the CDR3 reads TGTGCCAGCAGCGAAGGCAGGGGGTCGGATACGCAGTATTTT. This translates into CASSEGRGSDTQYF.

The chain links TRBV28 to TRBJ2-7; tentative D call: TRBD1 (7 bases). The length of the CDR3 is 16 residues. V dropped 6 bases and J dropped 1 base, with 19 bases sitting between them. Germline CDR1 reads MDHEN; CDR2 reads SYDVKM. CDR3 in amino acids: CASRPYRGGRSYEQYF. The CDR3 nucleotides read TGTGCCAGCAGACCCTACAGGGGAGGTAGGTCCTACGAGCAGTACTTC.

The chain joins TRBV28 to TRBJ2-1, with 9 bases lining up with TRBD2. V lost 4 bases and J lost 4; bases outside the gene matches: 11. Germline loops: CDR1 MDHEN, CDR2 SYDVKM. The CDR3 covers 17 residues. This chain's CDR3 is CASSYHPTSGVYNEQFF. CDR3 bases: TGTGCCAGCAGTTACCACCCGACTAGCGGAGTGTACAATGAGCAGTTCTTC. The variable domain in full, completed from reference TRBV28 and TRBJ2-1, reads DVKVTQSSRYLVKRTGEKVFLECVQDMDHENMFWYRQDPGLGLRLIYFSYDVKMKEKGDIPEGYSVSREKKERFSLILESASTNQTSMYLCASSYHPTSGVYNEQFFGPGTRLTVL.